The clone carrying this T cell receptor beta chain was recorded a few times. One entry per CDR3 protein results from TCRdb running MiXCR on the reads. The profile shows under 850,000 distinct CDR3 sequences, less than 40% of them singletons. Germline-derived CDR1 and CDR2 are SGHAT and FQNNGV. The CDR3 spans 14 residues. Deletions cut 2 bases from V and 7 bases from J, with 14 bases between. The data were obtained in a study of T cell repertoires in cytomegalovirus infection. The TCR comes from a human donor in good health (CMV status not recorded). Some clones in this sample may be carry-over from other donors' samples. This chain links TRBV11-2 with TRBJ2-5; TRBD1 might be the D (6 bases). The specimen sequenced was PBMCs. In nucleotides, the CDR3 is TGTGCCAGCAGCTTATTGAGGACAGAGGGGACCCAGTACTTC. The encoded protein is CASSLLRTEGTQYF.